The clone carrying this T cell receptor (beta chain) appeared once. Germline lookup yields CDR1 GTSNPN and CDR2 SVGIG (reference sequence). The CDR3 is 13 amino acids. Trimming left V 4 bases short and J 6 bases short, with 13 bases between. The data derive from a study of blood T cell repertoires in COVID-19. Study-level information: Samples of COVID-19 (acute and convalescent) were obtained from the United States, Italy and Spain. The cDNA or gDNA used as material had been derived from T cells, B-cell-depleted T cells, or PBMCs.

Source study methods: For nucleated cells, counts were estimated from reference gene primer amplification. The method was immunoSEQ multiplex PCR; TCRdb's version includes in-frame clones alone and lacks a portion of them. D and trimming come from the DNA, and the V and J calls and clone size come from that table. Of about 140,000 clones listed, roughly 85% are singletons. The sample was peripheral blood. This clonotype was obtained from a man in his forties or fifties with acute or convalescent COVID-19. The V call is TRBV30, the J call TRBJ2-1; D unclear. The CDR3 region is CAWMLSSGNEQFF. CDR3 coding DNA: TGTGCCTGGATGCTGTCGTCCGGCAATGAGCAGTTCTTC.